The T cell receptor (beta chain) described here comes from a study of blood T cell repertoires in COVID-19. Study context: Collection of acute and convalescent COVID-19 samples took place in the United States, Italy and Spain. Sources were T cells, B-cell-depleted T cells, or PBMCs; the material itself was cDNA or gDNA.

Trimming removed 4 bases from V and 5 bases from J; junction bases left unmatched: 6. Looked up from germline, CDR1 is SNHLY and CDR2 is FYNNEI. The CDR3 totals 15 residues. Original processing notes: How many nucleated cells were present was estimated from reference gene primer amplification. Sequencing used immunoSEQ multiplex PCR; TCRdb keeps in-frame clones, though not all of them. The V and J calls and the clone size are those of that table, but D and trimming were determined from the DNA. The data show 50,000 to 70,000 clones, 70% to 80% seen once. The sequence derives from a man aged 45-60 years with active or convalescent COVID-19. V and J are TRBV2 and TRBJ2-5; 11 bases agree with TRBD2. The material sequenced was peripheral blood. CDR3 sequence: CASSGFLAGGETQYF. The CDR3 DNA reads TGTGCCAGCAGTGGGTTCTTAGCGGGAGGGGAGACCCAGTACTTC.